This T cell receptor beta chain was recovered during a study of shared clonotypes between healthy human individuals. Sequencing used immunoSEQ multiplex PCR; TCRdb keeps in-frame clones, though not all of them. The sample records under 850,000 clones, roughly 72% being singletons. The CDR3 covers 15 residues. Germline assignment: CDR1 MNHNS and CDR2 SASEGT. Trimming at V came to 10 bases and at J to 2 bases, leaving 11 bases not matched to a gene. Sequencing used memory CD4+ T cells sorted from blood. Described subset: CD45RA-negative fraction. The TCR sequence derives from a woman in her thirties in good health. V is TRBV6-1 and J is TRBJ2-7; TRBD1 agrees at 10 bases. The CDR3 reads CAISDRGLTAYEQYF. In DNA form, the CDR3 reads TGTGCCATCAGCGACAGGGGGCTAACCGCCTACGAGCAGTACTTC.